The rows below give T cell receptor beta chains drawn from one sample of a study of blood T cell repertoires in COVID-19. The data were produced by immunoSEQ multiplex PCR, yet TCRdb's version contains in-frame clones alone and is incomplete. The sample consists of approximately 360,000 clones, roughly 86% of them appearing once. What was sequenced was PBMCs or T cells enriched from blood (not recorded which). The receptors were gathered from a man aged 35-49 years in a cohort exposed to, infected with or recovered from COVID-19 (not recorded which). Each CDR3 is given with its conserved first and last residue.

J | V | CDR3
TRBJ1-1 | TRBV30 | CAWAPGLMNTEAFF
TRBJ2-7 | TRBV2 | CASRPGLAYEQYF
TRBJ1-1 | TRBV2 | CASSADSYTEAFF
TRBJ1-1 | TRBV9 | CASSVDPTGTGLMNTEAFF
TRBJ2-7 | TRBV13 | CASSFGTSGSYEQYF
TRBJ1-2 | TRBV5-1 | CASRPDNRGIYGYTF
TRBJ2-5 | TRBV2 | CASRRTSGRAQETQYF
TRBJ2-2 | TRBV11-2 | CASSLGAINTGELFF
TRBJ2-3 | TRBV2 | CASGIYLSTDTQYF
TRBJ2-3 | TRBV5-1 | CASSIGQGTTTDTQYF
TRBJ2-7 | TRBV11-2 | CASSLDSGGTYEQYF
TRBJ2-7 | TRBV6-1 | CASSETPGQGMSEQYF
TRBJ1-2 | TRBV21-1 | CASSERVQGGYGYTF
TRBJ2-7 | TRBV30 | CAWSAGGEQYF
TRBJ2-1 | TRBV10-3 | CAISDHSDYQQFF
TRBJ2-7 | TRBV4-1 | CASSLRLDWASGFYEQYF
TRBJ2-7 | TRBV28 | CASSLDQGQGAYEQYF
TRBJ1-5 | TRBV2 | CASRSRQSSNQPQHF
TRBJ2-2 | TRBV7-9 | CASREVKTTGELFF
TRBJ1-1 | TRBV19 | CASIGQGNTEAFF
TRBJ1-4 | TRBV18 | CASSPPSRQGAVEKLFF
TRBJ2-7 | TRBV19 | CASRLQPPDRHSYEQYF
TRBJ1-2 | TRBV7-2 | CASSPHGQGRFGYTF
TRBJ1-2 | TRBV19 | CASNKGTAGMGYTF
TRBJ2-2 | TRBV28 | CASTRDSSNTGELFF
TRBJ1-1 | TRBV9 | CASSVLGQNTEAFF
TRBJ1-1 | TRBV16 | CASSQSTREAFF
TRBJ2-7 | TRBV5-1 | CASSLQGNDAYEQYF
TRBJ2-1 | TRBV7-8 | CASSGRWDNEQFF
TRBJ1-1 | TRBV2 | CASPRALNTEAFF
TRBJ2-3 | TRBV7-6 | CASSSGLQGSDTQYF
TRBJ2-5 | TRBV19 | CASSKRTSLGVETQYF
TRBJ2-2 | TRBV2 | CASSSTENTGELFF
TRBJ2-1 | TRBV9 | CASSSQQNNEQFF
TRBJ2-1 | TRBV19 | CASSIDGSYNEQFF
TRBJ2-7 | TRBV27 | CASSLLGTGPTYEQYF
TRBJ1-2 | TRBV6-5 | CASSYGQGILSYGYTF
TRBJ1-1 | TRBV29-1 | CSVAGAGTEAFF
TRBJ2-7 | TRBV7-2 | CASSFSGGLSYEQYF
TRBJ1-1 | TRBV5-1 | CASSFRTMNTEAFF
TRBJ2-5 | TRBV7-2 | CASSRNREETQYF
TRBJ2-5 | TRBV10-3 | CAISERASETQYF
TRBJ1-2 | TRBV6-5 | CASSYSGPGGYTF
TRBJ1-5 | TRBV10-1 | CASSAGVQDLNQPQHF
TRBJ2-3 | TRBV6-5 | CASIMGLHTDTQYF
TRBJ2-4 | TRBV28 | CASSLPGTGRIAKNIQYF
TRBJ2-7 | TRBV5-1 | CASSKGLAVYEQYF
TRBJ1-5 | TRBV10-1 | CASSESGYQPQHF